Listed below are T cell receptor beta chains from one sample, sequenced in a study of blood T cell repertoires in COVID-19. Sequencing was performed with immunoSEQ multiplex PCR; in TCRdb, only in-frame clones are kept and a portion is missing. Among about 71,000 clones listed, around 89% were seen once. The material sequenced was peripheral blood. The receptors were gathered from a man in his fifties with acute or convalescent COVID-19. The CDR3 runs from the conserved cysteine through the conserved F or W. The D gene is left open where the match is weak. Clone size is given for some rows only: seen once, a few or many times, or a class if the clone is expanded.

.,TRBD1,TRBV11-2,TRBJ1-1,TGTGCCAGCAGCTTTAGACAGGGGGACACTGAAGCTTTCTTT,CASSFRQGDTEAFF
.,.,TRBV7-8,TRBJ1-4,TGTGCCAGCAGCTTAGCGCCAGGGTATAATGAAAAACTGTTTTTT,CASSLAPGYNEKLFF
.,TRBD2,TRBV3-1/TRBV3-2,TRBJ2-1,TGTGCCAGCAGCCAAGATAGCGGGAGTCGACGCCCTGAGCAGTTCTTC,CASSQDSGSRRPEQFF
few,TRBD1,TRBV7-9,TRBJ1-1,TGTGCCAGCAGCTTGATGACAGGGGTCGCTGAAGCTTTCTTT,CASSLMTGVAEAFF
.,TRBD2,TRBV5-4,TRBJ2-3,TGTGCCAGCAGCCGGGGGGGACTAGCGGGAGCAGATACGCAGTATTTT,CASSRGGLAGADTQYF
.,TRBD1,TRBV18,TRBJ1-2,TGTGCCAGCTCACCAGGCGACAGGGCTAACTATGGCTACACCTTC,CASSPGDRANYGYTF
once,.,TRBV5-1,TRBJ1-4,TGCGCCAGCAGAAGAGGGGGTCTGTATGAAAAACTGTTTTTT,CASRRGGLYEKLFF
.,TRBD1,TRBV28,TRBJ1-3,TGTGCCAGCATTCCGGGACAGGGCCCAGGAAACACCATATATTTT,CASIPGQGPGNTIYF
.,.,TRBV25-1,TRBJ2-7,TGTGCCAGCAGTGAATCTGCGGTTCCTCCCTACGAGCAGTACTTC,CASSESAVPPYEQYF
once,TRBD2,TRBV7-9,TRBJ2-5,TGTGCCAGCAGCTTGACTAGCGGGAGTAGGGAGACCCAGTACTTC,CASSLTSGSRETQYF
once,TRBD1,TRBV6-1,TRBJ2-5,TGTGCCAGCAGTGAAGAAACAGGGGGCGCTGAGACCCAGTACTTC,CASSEETGGAETQYF
.,.,TRBV21-1,TRBJ1-6,TGTGCCAGCAGCAAATCACTCCAGGGTAACGATATAATTTCACCCCTCCACTTT,CASSKSLQGNDIISPLHF
.,TRBD1,TRBV5-1,TRBJ2-5,TGCGCCAGCAGTAAAACCACCGGGACAGCAAAAGAGACCCAGTACTTC,CASSKTTGTAKETQYF
.,.,TRBV28,TRBJ1-4,TGTGCCAGCAGCCCTGGGGGGACAACTAATGAAAAACTGTTTTTT,CASSPGGTTNEKLFF
.,.,TRBV19,TRBJ1-2,TGTGCCAGTAGAATTCGGAGCAACTATGGCTACACCTTC,CASRIRSNYGYTF
.,TRBD2,TRBV4-2,TRBJ2-1,TGTGCCAGCAGCCAAGGAGGGACTAGCGGGAATGAGCAGTTCTTC,CASSQGGTSGNEQFF
.,TRBD1,TRBV5-4,TRBJ2-2,TGTGCCAGCAGCTTGACCGGGACAGGGTCACCCGGGGAGCTGTTTTTT,CASSLTGTGSPGELFF
.,TRBD1,TRBV5-1,TRBJ1-3,TGCGCCAGCCGAAGGGACAGGTATAATGGAAACACCATATATTTT,CASRRDRYNGNTIYF
.,.,TRBV27,TRBJ1-1,TGTGCCAGCAGAGAGGGTGGGATCACTGAAGCTTTCTTT,CASREGGITEAFF
.,TRBD2,TRBV4-1,TRBJ2-1,TGCGCCAGCAGCCATCGCGGGAGTAACAATGAGCAGTTCTTC,CASSHRGSNNEQFF
.,.,TRBV7-9,TRBJ1-4,TGTGCCAGCAGCCAAGGGGATGCAACTAATGAAAAACTGTTTTTT,CASSQGDATNEKLFF
once,.,TRBV5-1,TRBJ2-4,TGCGCCAGCAGCTCCATTGCGGGAAACATTCAGTACTTC,CASSSIAGNIQYF
.,TRBD2,TRBV19,TRBJ2-7,TGTGCCAGTAGTATCACCGGGACTAGCGGGAGTGCTCGCTACTACGAGCAGTACTTC,CASSITGTSGSARYYEQYF
.,.,TRBV28,TRBJ1-2,TGTGCCAGCCCCGGGGGGCTCTCTAACTATGGCTACACCTTC,CASPGGLSNYGYTF
.,.,TRBV4-1,TRBJ2-5,TGCGCCAGCAGCCTTTCAGCACAGGGCGGATCGGAAGAGACCCAGTACTTC,CASSLSAQGGSEETQYF
once,TRBD1,TRBV28,TRBJ1-5,TGTGCCAGCAAGCCAGGGGGATGGAATCAGCCCCAGCATTTT,CASKPGGWNQPQHF
.,TRBD1,TRBV30,TRBJ1-6,TGTGCCTGGAGTCGACGCGGACAGGGTTTGTCCAAAAATTCACCCCTCCACTTT,CAWSRRGQGLSKNSPLHF
.,TRBD1,TRBV2,TRBJ2-7,TGTGCCAGCAGACAGGGGTTTTTGGGTACCTACGAGCAGTACTTC,CASRQGFLGTYEQYF
few,.,TRBV7-2,TRBJ1-5,TGTGCCAGCAGCACTCAGGGTTTGCGCAATCAGCCCCAGCATTTT,CASSTQGLRNQPQHF
once,TRBD1,TRBV30,TRBJ1-2,TGTGCCTGGAGTGTAAGATCGACAGGGGGCGATGGCTACACCTTC,CAWSVRSTGGDGYTF
few,.,TRBV4-1,TRBJ1-5,TGCGCCAGCAGCGACTCGACTGGAGGGGCCCAGCATTTT,CASSDSTGGAQHF
.,TRBD1,TRBV5-4,TRBJ2-1,TGTGCCAGCAGCTTTTCTACAGGGGGCGGAAGGGTTGAGAATGAGCAGTTCTTC,CASSFSTGGGRVENEQFF
.,TRBD2,TRBV9,TRBJ2-1,TGTGCCAGCAGCCCCCGGACTAGCGGGAGCACGGAGCAGTTCTTC,CASSPRTSGSTEQFF